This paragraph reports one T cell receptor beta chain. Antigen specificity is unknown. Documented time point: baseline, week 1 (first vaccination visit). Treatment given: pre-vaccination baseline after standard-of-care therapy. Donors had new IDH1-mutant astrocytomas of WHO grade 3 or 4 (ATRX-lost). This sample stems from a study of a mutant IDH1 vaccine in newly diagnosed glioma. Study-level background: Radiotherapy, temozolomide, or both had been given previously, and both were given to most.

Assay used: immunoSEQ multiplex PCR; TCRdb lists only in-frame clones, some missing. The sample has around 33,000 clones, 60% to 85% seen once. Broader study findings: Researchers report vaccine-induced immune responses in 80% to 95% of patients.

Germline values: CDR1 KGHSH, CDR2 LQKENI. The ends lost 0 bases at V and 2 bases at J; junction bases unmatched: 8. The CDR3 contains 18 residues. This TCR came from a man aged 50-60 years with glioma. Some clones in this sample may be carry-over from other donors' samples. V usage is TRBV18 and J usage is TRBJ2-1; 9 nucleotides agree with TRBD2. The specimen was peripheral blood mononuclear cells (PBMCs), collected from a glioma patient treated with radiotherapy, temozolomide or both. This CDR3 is CASSPPAGGVPPYNEQFF. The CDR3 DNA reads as TGTGCCAGCTCACCACCTGCGGGGGGGGTACCGCCCTACAATGAGCAGTTCTTC. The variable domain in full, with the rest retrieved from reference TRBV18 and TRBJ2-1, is NAGVMQNPRHLVRRRGQEARLRCSPMKGHSHVYWYRQLPEEGLKFMVYLQKENIIDESGMPKERFSAEFPKEGPSILRIQQVVRGDSAAYFCASSPPAGGVPPYNEQFFGPGTRLTVL.